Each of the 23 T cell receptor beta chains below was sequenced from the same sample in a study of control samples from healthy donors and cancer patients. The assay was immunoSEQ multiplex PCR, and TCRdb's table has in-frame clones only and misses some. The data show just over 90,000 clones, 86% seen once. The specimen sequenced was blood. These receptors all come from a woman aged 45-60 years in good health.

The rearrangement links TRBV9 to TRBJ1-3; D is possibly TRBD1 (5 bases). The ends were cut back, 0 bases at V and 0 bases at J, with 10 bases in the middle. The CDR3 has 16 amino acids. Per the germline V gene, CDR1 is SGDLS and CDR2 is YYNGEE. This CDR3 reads CASSVGDRRSGNTIYF. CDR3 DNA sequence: TGTGCCAGCAGCGTAGGGGACCGACGCTCTGGAAACACCATATATTTT. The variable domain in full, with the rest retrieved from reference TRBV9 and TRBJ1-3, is DSGVTQTPKHLITATGQRVTLRCSPRSGDLSVYWYQQSLDQGLQFLIQYYNGEERAKGNILERFSAQQFPDLHSELNLSSLELGDSALYFCASSVGDRRSGNTIYFGEGSWLTVV.

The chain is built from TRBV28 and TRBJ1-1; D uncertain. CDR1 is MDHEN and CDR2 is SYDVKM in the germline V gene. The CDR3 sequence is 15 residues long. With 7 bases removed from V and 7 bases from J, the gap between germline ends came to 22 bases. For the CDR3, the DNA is TGTGCCAGCACCTCAGGCAGGTCAGGCCGAGATGAAGCTTTCTTT. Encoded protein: CASTSGRSGRDEAFF.

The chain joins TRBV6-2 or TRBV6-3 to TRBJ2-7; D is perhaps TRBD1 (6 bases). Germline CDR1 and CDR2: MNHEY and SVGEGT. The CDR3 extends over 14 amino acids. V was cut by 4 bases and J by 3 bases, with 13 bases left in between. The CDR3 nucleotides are TGTGCCAGCAGTTTAGGGCAGGGGAGCTACGAGCAGTACTTC. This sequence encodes CASSLGQGSYEQYF.

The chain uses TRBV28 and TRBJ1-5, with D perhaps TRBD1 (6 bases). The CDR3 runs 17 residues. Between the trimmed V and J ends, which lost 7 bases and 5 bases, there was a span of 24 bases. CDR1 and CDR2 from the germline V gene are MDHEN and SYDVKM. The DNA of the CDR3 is TGTGCCAGCATCTCGGGGGAATTAGGACAGTTGGATCAGCCCCAGCATTTT. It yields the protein CASISGELGQLDQPQHF.

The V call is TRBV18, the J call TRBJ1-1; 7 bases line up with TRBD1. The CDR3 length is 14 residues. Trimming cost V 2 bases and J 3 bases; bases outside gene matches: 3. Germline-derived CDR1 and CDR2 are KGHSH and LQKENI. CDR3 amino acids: CASSPYDRDTEAFF. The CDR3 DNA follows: TGTGCCAGCTCACCATACGACAGGGACACTGAAGCTTTCTTT.

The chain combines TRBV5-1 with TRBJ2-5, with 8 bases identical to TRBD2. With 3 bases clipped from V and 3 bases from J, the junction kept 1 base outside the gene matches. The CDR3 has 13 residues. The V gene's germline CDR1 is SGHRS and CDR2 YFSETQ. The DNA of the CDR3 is TGCGCCAGCAGCTATAGCGGGGAAGAGACCCAGTACTTC. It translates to CASSYSGEETQYF.

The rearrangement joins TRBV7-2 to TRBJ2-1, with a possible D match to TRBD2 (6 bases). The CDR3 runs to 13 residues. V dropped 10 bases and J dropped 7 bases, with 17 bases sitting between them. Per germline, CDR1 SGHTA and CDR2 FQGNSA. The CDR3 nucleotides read TGTGCCACCCGGGACGGGGGAAAAAATGAGCAGTTCTTC. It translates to CATRDGGKNEQFF.

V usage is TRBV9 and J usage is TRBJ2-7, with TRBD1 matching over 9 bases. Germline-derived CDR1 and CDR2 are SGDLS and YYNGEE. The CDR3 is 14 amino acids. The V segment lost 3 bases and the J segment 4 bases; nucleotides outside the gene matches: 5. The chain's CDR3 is CASSGRDRAYEQYF. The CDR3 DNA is TGTGCCAGCAGCGGGCGGGACAGGGCGTACGAGCAGTACTTC. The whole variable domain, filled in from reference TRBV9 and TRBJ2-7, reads DSGVTQTPKHLITATGQRVTLRCSPRSGDLSVYWYQQSLDQGLQFLIQYYNGEERAKGNILERFSAQQFPDLHSELNLSSLELGDSALYFCASSGRDRAYEQYFGPGTRLTVT.

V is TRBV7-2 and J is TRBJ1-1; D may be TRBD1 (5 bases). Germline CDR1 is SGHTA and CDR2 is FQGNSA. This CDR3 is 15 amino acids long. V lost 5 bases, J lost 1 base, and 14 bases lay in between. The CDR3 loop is CASSPRGPTNTEAFF. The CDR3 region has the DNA TGTGCCAGCAGCCCGAGGGGACCGACGAACACTGAAGCTTTCTTT.

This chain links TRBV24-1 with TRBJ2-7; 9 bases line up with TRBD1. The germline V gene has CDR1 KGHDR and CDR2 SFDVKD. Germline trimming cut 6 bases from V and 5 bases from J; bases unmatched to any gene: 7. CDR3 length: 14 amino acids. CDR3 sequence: CATSPGQGSHEQYF. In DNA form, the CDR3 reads TGTGCCACCAGTCCGGGACAGGGTTCCCACGAGCAGTACTTC.

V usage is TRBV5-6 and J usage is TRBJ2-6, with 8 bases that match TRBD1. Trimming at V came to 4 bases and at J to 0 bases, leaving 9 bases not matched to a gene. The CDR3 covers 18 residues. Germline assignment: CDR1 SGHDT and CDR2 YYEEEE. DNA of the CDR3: TGTGCCAGCAGCAGTCAGGGCAGGGGGCTCTCTGGGGCCAACGTCCTGACTTTC. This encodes CASSSQGRGLSGANVLTF.

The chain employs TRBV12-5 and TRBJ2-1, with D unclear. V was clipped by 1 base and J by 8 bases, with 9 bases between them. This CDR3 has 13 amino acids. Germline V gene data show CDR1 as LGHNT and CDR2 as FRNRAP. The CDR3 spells CASGLGRLDEQFF. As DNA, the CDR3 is TGTGCTAGTGGTTTGGGTAGATTGGATGAGCAGTTCTTC.

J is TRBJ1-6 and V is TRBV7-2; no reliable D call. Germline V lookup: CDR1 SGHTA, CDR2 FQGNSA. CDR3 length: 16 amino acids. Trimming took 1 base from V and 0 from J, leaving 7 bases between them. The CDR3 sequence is CASSLEGYSYNSPLHF. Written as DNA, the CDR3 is TGTGCCAGCAGCTTAGAGGGTTACTCCTATAATTCACCCCTCCACTTT. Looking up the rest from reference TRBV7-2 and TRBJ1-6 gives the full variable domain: GAGVSQSPSNKVTEKGKDVELRCDPISGHTALYWYRQSLGQGLEFLIYFQGNSAPDKSGLPSDRFSAERTGGSVSTLTIQRTQQEDSAVYLCASSLEGYSYNSPLHFGNGTRLTVT.

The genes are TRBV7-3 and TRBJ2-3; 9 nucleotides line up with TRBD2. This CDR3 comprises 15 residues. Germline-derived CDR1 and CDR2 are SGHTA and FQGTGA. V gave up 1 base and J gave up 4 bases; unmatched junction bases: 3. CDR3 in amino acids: CASSLIAGVADTQYF. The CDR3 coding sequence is TGTGCCAGCAGCTTAATAGCGGGAGTAGCAGATACGCAGTATTTT.

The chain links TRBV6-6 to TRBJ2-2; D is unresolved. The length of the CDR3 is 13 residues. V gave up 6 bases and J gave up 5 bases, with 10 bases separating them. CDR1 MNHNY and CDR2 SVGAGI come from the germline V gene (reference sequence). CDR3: CASRPLETGELFF. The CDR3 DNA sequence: TGTGCCAGCAGACCCCTCGAGACCGGGGAGCTGTTTTTT.

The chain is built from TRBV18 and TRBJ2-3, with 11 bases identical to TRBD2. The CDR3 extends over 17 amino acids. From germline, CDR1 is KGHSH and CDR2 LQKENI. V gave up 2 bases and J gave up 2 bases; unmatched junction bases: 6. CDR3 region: CASSPETSGVITDTQYF. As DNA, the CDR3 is TGTGCCAGCTCACCAGAGACTAGCGGGGTTATCACAGATACGCAGTATTTT.

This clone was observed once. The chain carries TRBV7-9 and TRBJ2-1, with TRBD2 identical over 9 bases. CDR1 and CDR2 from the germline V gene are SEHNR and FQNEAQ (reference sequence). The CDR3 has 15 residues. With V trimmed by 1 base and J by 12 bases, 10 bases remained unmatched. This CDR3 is CASSLEVSGSSWQFF. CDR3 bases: TGTGCCAGCAGCTTAGAGGTTAGCGGGAGTTCCTGGCAGTTCTTC.

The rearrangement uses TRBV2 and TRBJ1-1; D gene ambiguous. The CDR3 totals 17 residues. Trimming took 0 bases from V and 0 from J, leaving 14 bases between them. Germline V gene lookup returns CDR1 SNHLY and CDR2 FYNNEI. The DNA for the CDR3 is TGTGCCAGCAGTGAAGCGCTGGTTGGCACCTTGAACACTGAAGCTTTCTTT. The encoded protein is CASSEALVGTLNTEAFF.

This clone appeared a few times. The CDR3 coding sequence is TGTGCCAGCTCACAAGCCAGACTAGACGTGCAGTTCTTC. Translated, it gives CASSQARLDVQFF. The chain links TRBV18 to TRBJ2-1; possibly TRBD2 for D (6 bases). The CDR3 extends over 13 amino acids. Germline assignment: CDR1 KGHSH and CDR2 LQKENI. V shed 4 bases and J shed 12 bases, with 16 bases lying between them.

The CDR3 loop reads CASSQASASGQETQYF. The CDR3 DNA follows: TGTGCCAGCAGCCAAGCTTCTGCTAGCGGACAAGAGACCCAGTACTTC. The chain carries TRBV3-1 (or the pseudogene TRBV3-2) and TRBJ2-5, with TRBD2 matching over 7 bases. This CDR3 contains 16 residues. The V gene end was trimmed by 1 base and the J gene end by 2 bases; junction bases not matched to a gene: 7. Germline V gives CDR1 LGHDT, CDR2 YNNKEL (reference sequence).

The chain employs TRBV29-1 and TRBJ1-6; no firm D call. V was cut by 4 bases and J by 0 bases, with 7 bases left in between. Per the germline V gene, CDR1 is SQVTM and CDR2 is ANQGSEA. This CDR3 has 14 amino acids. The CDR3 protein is CSVVWSSYNSPLHF. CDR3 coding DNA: TGCAGCGTTGTCTGGAGCTCCTATAATTCACCCCTCCACTTT.

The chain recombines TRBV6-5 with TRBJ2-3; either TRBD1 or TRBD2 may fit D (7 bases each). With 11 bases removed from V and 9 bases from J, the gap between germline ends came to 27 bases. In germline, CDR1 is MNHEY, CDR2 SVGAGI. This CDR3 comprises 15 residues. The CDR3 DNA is TGTGCCGCAAAAGGACCAGGGGGAGGGTCGTCGACGCAGTATTTT. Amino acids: CAAKGPGGGSSTQYF.

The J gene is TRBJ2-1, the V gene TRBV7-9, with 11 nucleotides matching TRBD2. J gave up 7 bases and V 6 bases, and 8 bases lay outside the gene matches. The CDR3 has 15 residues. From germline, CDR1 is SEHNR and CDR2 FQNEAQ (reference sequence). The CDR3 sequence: CASRFGTSGGNEQFF. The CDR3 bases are TGTGCCAGCAGATTTGGGACTAGCGGCGGGAATGAGCAGTTCTTC.